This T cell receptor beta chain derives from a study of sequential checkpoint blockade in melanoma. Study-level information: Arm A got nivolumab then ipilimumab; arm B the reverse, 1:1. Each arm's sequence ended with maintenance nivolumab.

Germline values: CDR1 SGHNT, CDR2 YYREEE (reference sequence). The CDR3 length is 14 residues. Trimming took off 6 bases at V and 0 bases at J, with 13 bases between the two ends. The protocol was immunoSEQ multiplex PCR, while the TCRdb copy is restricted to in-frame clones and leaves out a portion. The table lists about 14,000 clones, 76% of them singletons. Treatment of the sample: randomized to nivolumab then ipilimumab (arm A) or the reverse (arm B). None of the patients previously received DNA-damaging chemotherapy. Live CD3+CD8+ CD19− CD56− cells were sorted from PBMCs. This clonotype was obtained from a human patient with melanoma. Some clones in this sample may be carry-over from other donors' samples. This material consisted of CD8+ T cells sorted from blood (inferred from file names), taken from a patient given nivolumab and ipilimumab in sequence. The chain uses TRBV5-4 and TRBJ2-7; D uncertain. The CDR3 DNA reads TGTGCCAGCACGTATTACCCCAGCTCCTACGAGCAGTACTTC. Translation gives CASTYYPSSYEQYF. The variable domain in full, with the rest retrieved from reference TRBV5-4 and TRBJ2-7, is ETGVTQSPTHLIKTRGQQVTLRCSSQSGHNTVSWYQQALGQGPQFIFQYYREEENGRGNFPPRFSGLQFPNYSSELNVNALELDDSALYLCASTYYPSSYEQYFGPGTRLTVT.